This T cell receptor beta chain originates from a study of cytomegalovirus exposure and HLA in healthy donors. Assay: immunoSEQ multiplex PCR; the TCRdb copy retains only in-frame clones and omits some. Altogether just over 80,000 clones are present, 96% being singletons, with the ten largest covering approximately 1.2%. The CDR3 is 15 amino acids. The ends were cut back, 4 bases at V and 2 bases at J, with 9 bases in the middle. The germline CDR1 and CDR2 sequences are MNHEY and SVGAGI. A note on this clone: The target antigen is unknown.

Overall study findings and caveats: Reports indicated that the classifier achieved high specificity and sensitivity in diagnosing cytomegalovirus status. Clusters of TCRs from the first cohort tended to co-occur in the 100 to 150 validation repertoires (as a later analysis found).

The J gene is TRBJ2-6, the V gene TRBV6-5; no firm D call. The material sequenced was PBMCs. This TCR came from a woman aged 18 to 35 in good health and CMV-seronegative. The CDR3 region has the DNA TGTGCCAGCAGTTCATTACTTGCTGGGGCCAACGTCCTGACTTTC. Translating gives CASSSLLAGANVLTF.